This T cell receptor beta chain was documented in a study of blood T cell repertoires in COVID-19. Overall study: Samples taken during acute and convalescent COVID-19 were collected in the United States, Italy and Spain. PBMCs, B-cell-depleted T cells, or T cells were the source of the cDNA or gDNA that made up the material.

Germline assignment: CDR1 SGHTA and CDR2 FQGNSA. Trimming removed 1 base at V and 4 bases at J, with 11 bases between. The CDR3 loop spans 15 amino acids. Original processing notes: Estimated nucleated cell counts came from reference gene primer amplification. Method: immunoSEQ multiplex PCR; TCRdb's copy keeps in-frame clones and lacks some. That table furnishes V, J and clone size, whereas the DNA furnished D and trimming. The table shows approximately 150,000 clones, with about 85% occurring only once. This clone was found once. The source is a woman in her fifties or sixties with COVID-19, enrolled during active disease. The chain joins TRBV7-2 to TRBJ1-5; D perhaps matches TRBD1 (5 bases). The sample taken for sequencing was peripheral blood. CDR3 coding DNA: TGTGCCAGCAGCTTAGTTCAGGGTCCAAATCAGCCCCAGCATTTT. Translating it yields CASSLVQGPNQPQHF. The full variable domain, in which reference TRBV7-2 and TRBJ1-5 provide the parts outside the CDR3, is GAGVSQSPSNKVTEKGKDVELRCDPISGHTALYWYRQSLGQGLEFLIYFQGNSAPDKSGLPSDRFSAERTGGSVSTLTIQRTQQEDSAVYLCASSLVQGPNQPQHFGDGTRLSIL.